A selection of T cell receptor beta chains follows, all from one sample in a study of blood T cell repertoires in COVID-19. Clones were read by immunoSEQ multiplex PCR, and TCRdb kept only the in-frame ones, dropping some. The table shows 150,000 to 200,000 clones, with approximately 84% occurring only once. Material for sequencing was peripheral blood. The source of these receptors is a man between 18 and 29 years old with active or convalescent COVID-19. The CDR3 runs from the conserved cysteine through the conserved F or W. A D gene is named only where the DNA matches it firmly. For some rows the clone size is stated as once, few or many, or as a class when expanded; others skip it.

V gene: TRBV29-1
clone size: NA
D gene: NA
CDR3 protein: CSAPGLGAQGYTF

V gene: TRBV6-5
clone size: NA
D gene: TRBD2
CDR3 protein: CASSYSMAGGHNEQFF

V gene: TRBV6-6
clone size: NA
D gene: TRBD2
CDR3 protein: CASSKLAGSSYEQYF

V gene: TRBV4-3
clone size: NA
D gene: NA
CDR3 protein: CASSQDRVDYGYTF

V gene: TRBV27
clone size: NA
D gene: NA
CDR3 protein: CASTPRGTIYNEQFF

V gene: TRBV15
clone size: once
D gene: TRBD2
CDR3 protein: CATSRVGTSGEYNEQFF

V gene: TRBV18
clone size: NA
D gene: TRBD1
CDR3 protein: CASSPQTGGNQPQHF

V gene: TRBV7-2
clone size: NA
D gene: NA
CDR3 protein: CASSLSGAPIQETQYF

V gene: TRBV3-1/TRBV3-2
clone size: NA
D gene: NA
CDR3 protein: CASSQSESPDTQYF

V gene: TRBV19
clone size: NA
D gene: TRBD2
CDR3 protein: CASRRTSVSTDTQYF

V gene: TRBV7-2
clone size: NA
D gene: TRBD2
CDR3 protein: CASKNSGTSGRLADTQYF

V gene: TRBV5-1
clone size: NA
D gene: NA
CDR3 protein: CASSLIAGPNTEAFF

V gene: TRBV11-2
clone size: NA
D gene: NA
CDR3 protein: CASSLRVTGENIQYF

V gene: TRBV10-3
clone size: NA
D gene: TRBD2
CDR3 protein: CAISGTSGAEGTGELFF

V gene: TRBV7-8
clone size: NA
D gene: NA
CDR3 protein: CASSHRRPRSSYNSPLHF

V gene: TRBV18
clone size: NA
D gene: TRBD1
CDR3 protein: CASSPWTGGSYEQYF

V gene: TRBV7-3
clone size: NA
D gene: NA
CDR3 protein: CASSLGQNNSPLHF

V gene: TRBV18
clone size: NA
D gene: NA
CDR3 protein: CASSPPTFVTPHDEQFF

V gene: TRBV5-1
clone size: NA
D gene: NA
CDR3 protein: CASSPGQGRSFEQYF

V gene: TRBV6-1
clone size: NA
D gene: NA
CDR3 protein: CASSEDHRQAHRGYTF

V gene: TRBV18
clone size: few
D gene: TRBD1
CDR3 protein: CASSPLGQANQPQHF

V gene: TRBV28
clone size: NA
D gene: NA
CDR3 protein: CASSLRGPQGGDSPLHF

V gene: TRBV19
clone size: once
D gene: NA
CDR3 protein: CASSSLMGPQETQYF

V gene: TRBV2
clone size: NA
D gene: NA
CDR3 protein: CASSRQNYEQYF

V gene: TRBV7-9
clone size: NA
D gene: TRBD2
CDR3 protein: CASSALAVYNEQFF

V gene: TRBV2
clone size: few
D gene: NA
CDR3 protein: CASKEGRDTEAFF

V gene: TRBV27
clone size: NA
D gene: NA
CDR3 protein: CASGFRVGLGGYTF

V gene: TRBV6-5
clone size: NA
D gene: TRBD1
CDR3 protein: CASSYSTGQYNEQFF